This is a list of T cell receptor beta chains from one sample in a study of cytotoxic CD8 clonotypes in ibrutinib-treated CLL. Data came from immunoSEQ multiplex PCR; TCRdb stores just in-frame clones and leaves some out. The table has 97,000 or so clones, approximately 80% seen once. This material consisted of PBMCs, taken after 12 months of ibrutinib treatment. The source of these receptors is a human donor with chronic lymphocytic leukemia. CDR3s include the opening cysteine and the closing phenylalanine or tryptophan. Each record gives: D gene, J gene, clone size, V gene, CDR3 DNA, CDR3 protein. The D gene is left open where the match is weak. Clone size is not always given. Where it is, it says once, few, many or a class for expanded clones.

D: .; J: TRBJ2-7; size: .; V: TRBV4-1; DNA: TGCGCCAGCAGCCAACCTATTGGGGGGGGCCCCTACGAGCAGTACTTC; CDR3: CASSQPIGGGPYEQYF
D: .; J: TRBJ2-7; size: .; V: TRBV7-9; DNA: TGTGCCAGCATGGAGACAACCTCCGAGCAGTACTTC; CDR3: CASMETTSEQYF
D: .; J: TRBJ1-3; size: .; V: TRBV5-1; DNA: TGCGCCAGCAGCTTGGCAGGGCCAGACTCTGGAAACACCATATATTTT; CDR3: CASSLAGPDSGNTIYF
D: .; J: TRBJ1-1; size: .; V: TRBV7-3; DNA: TGTGCCAGCAGCACTACCGGGACGGCGAACACTGAAGCTTTCTTT; CDR3: CASSTTGTANTEAFF
D: TRBD2; J: TRBJ2-1; size: .; V: TRBV5-6; DNA: TGTGCCAGCAGCCTTTACCAAACTAGCGGGGGGAAGTATGAGCAGTTCTTC; CDR3: CASSLYQTSGGKYEQFF
D: TRBD2; J: TRBJ2-5; size: many; V: TRBV5-1; DNA: TGCGCCAGCAGCTTCGCTAGCGGGGTCCTGGAGACCCAGTACTTC; CDR3: CASSFASGVLETQYF
D: TRBD1; J: TRBJ2-7; size: .; V: TRBV5-1; DNA: TGCGCCAGCAGCCTGGGCGCACAGGGGTCCTACGAGCAGTACTTC; CDR3: CASSLGAQGSYEQYF
D: .; J: TRBJ2-7; size: .; V: TRBV6-6; DNA: TGTGCCAGCAGTTACAAGAGCTCCTACGAGCAGTACTTC; CDR3: CASSYKSSYEQYF
D: TRBD1; J: TRBJ2-7; size: .; V: TRBV5-1; DNA: TGCGCCAGCAGCTTAGGACAGGGGGCCAACGAGCAGTACTTC; CDR3: CASSLGQGANEQYF
D: TRBD1; J: TRBJ2-3; size: .; V: TRBV5-1; DNA: TGCGCCAGCAGCTTGGATCTGACAGGGACAGATACGCAGTATTTT; CDR3: CASSLDLTGTDTQYF
D: TRBD2; J: TRBJ2-3; size: .; V: TRBV9; DNA: TGTGCCAGCAGTTCTAGCGGGGCCCGGGATACGCAGTATTTT; CDR3: CASSSSGARDTQYF
D: .; J: TRBJ1-1; size: once; V: TRBV30; DNA: TGTGCCTGGAGTTATCGTGGGGGGGGGACTGAAGCTTTCTTT; CDR3: CAWSYRGGGTEAFF
D: .; J: TRBJ2-7; size: .; V: TRBV6-5; DNA: TGTGCCATCACCTCCTTCCAGGGCTACGAGCAGTACTTC; CDR3: CAITSFQGYEQYF
D: TRBD1; J: TRBJ2-7; size: .; V: TRBV29-1; DNA: TGCAGCGCTACGTGGGACAGACCCTACGAGCAGTACTTC; CDR3: CSATWDRPYEQYF
D: .; J: TRBJ2-1; size: .; V: TRBV5-6; DNA: TGTGCCAGCAGCCACGACAGATTCTACAATGAGCAGTTCTTC; CDR3: CASSHDRFYNEQFF
D: .; J: TRBJ2-5; size: .; V: TRBV7-9; DNA: TGTGCCAGCAGCTTAGGGCAGGCCTCTCAAGAGACCCAGTACTTC; CDR3: CASSLGQASQETQYF
D: .; J: TRBJ2-1; size: .; V: TRBV10-3; DNA: TGTGCCATCCAAGGGAAGCAAAGGGCCAATGAGCAGTTCTTC; CDR3: CAIQGKQRANEQFF
D: TRBD1; J: TRBJ1-5; size: .; V: TRBV28; DNA: TGTGCCAGCAGTTTGGGACAGGGTGGGCAGCCCCAGCATTTT; CDR3: CASSLGQGGQPQHF
D: TRBD1; J: TRBJ2-2; size: .; V: TRBV5-1; DNA: TGCGCCAGCAGCTCAGGGGGCAATCCTAACACCGGGGAGCTGTTTTTT; CDR3: CASSSGGNPNTGELFF
D: TRBD1; J: TRBJ1-5; size: .; V: TRBV6-1; DNA: TGTGCCAGCAGTGGCAGGGGGAGCAATCAGCCCCAGCATTTT; CDR3: CASSGRGSNQPQHF
D: TRBD1; J: TRBJ1-6; size: few; V: TRBV5-4; DNA: TGTGCCAGCAGCAGACAGGGGGCCAATTCACCCCTCCACTTT; CDR3: CASSRQGANSPLHF
D: TRBD2; J: TRBJ2-7; size: .; V: TRBV27; DNA: TGTGCCAGCAGTTTATCGGGCGGGGGCTCCTACGAGCAGTACTTC; CDR3: CASSLSGGGSYEQYF
D: .; J: TRBJ2-5; size: .; V: TRBV15; DNA: TGTGCCACCAGCAAAGAGACCCAGTACTTC; CDR3: CATSKETQYF
D: .; J: TRBJ1-1; size: few; V: TRBV19; DNA: TGTGCCAGTAGTAGGACAGACCGGGCTTTCTTT; CDR3: CASSRTDRAFF
D: TRBD1; J: TRBJ2-2; size: .; V: TRBV6-4; DNA: TGTGCCAGCAGAAGGGACAGGGGGAACACCGGGGAGCTGTTTTTT; CDR3: CASRRDRGNTGELFF
D: .; J: TRBJ2-7; size: .; V: TRBV29-1; DNA: TGCAGCGTTTTGAATAGTGTCGGATCTAAGTACTTC; CDR3: CSVLNSVGSKYF
D: .; J: TRBJ2-5; size: .; V: TRBV29-1; DNA: TGCAGCGTTGCGCAGGAGGGTGAGACCCAGTACTTC; CDR3: CSVAQEGETQYF
D: .; J: TRBJ1-4; size: .; V: TRBV30; DNA: TGTGCCTGGAGTGTCAAAGAAAAACTGTTTTTT; CDR3: CAWSVKEKLFF
D: .; J: TRBJ2-7; size: .; V: TRBV19; DNA: TGTGCCAGTAGTATCTTGGGTGCAAGTCAACCCTACGAGCAGTACTTC; CDR3: CASSILGASQPYEQYF
D: TRBD1; J: TRBJ2-1; size: .; V: TRBV15; DNA: TGTGCCACCAGCAGTCAGGACAGGGTCAATGAGCAGTTCTTC; CDR3: CATSSQDRVNEQFF
D: .; J: TRBJ2-7; size: .; V: TRBV7-2; DNA: TGTGCCAGCAGTCACTCTAATACAGGGTACGAGCAGTACTTC; CDR3: CASSHSNTGYEQYF
D: .; J: TRBJ2-1; size: .; V: TRBV9; DNA: TGTGCCAGCAGCGGAGGAGGGAGCTCCTACAATGAGCAGTTCTTC; CDR3: CASSGGGSSYNEQFF
D: TRBD1; J: TRBJ1-4; size: few; V: TRBV2; DNA: TGTGCCAGCAGTTACGATCTACAGGGGGCAAGATCAACTAATGAAAAACTGTTTTTT; CDR3: CASSYDLQGARSTNEKLFF
D: .; J: TRBJ1-3; size: .; V: TRBV7-9; DNA: TGTGCCAGCAGCCTAAGGGCCACAGGCATGGACACCATATATTTT; CDR3: CASSLRATGMDTIYF
D: TRBD2; J: TRBJ2-7; size: .; V: TRBV6-1; DNA: TGTGCCAGCAGTACAACTAGCGGCACGGCATACGAGCAGTACTTC; CDR3: CASSTTSGTAYEQYF
D: TRBD1; J: TRBJ1-1; size: .; V: TRBV6-5; DNA: TGTGCCAGCAGCCCTCTTTCGACAGGGGACACTGAAGCTTTCTTT; CDR3: CASSPLSTGDTEAFF
D: .; J: TRBJ2-1; size: once; V: TRBV7-2; DNA: TGTGCCAGCAATCGGGGTGGGGGCCAATACAATGAGCAGTTCTTC; CDR3: CASNRGGGQYNEQFF
D: .; J: TRBJ1-5; size: once; V: TRBV11-3; DNA: TGTGCCAGCAGCTTAGATAGCAGGGATCGTTCCCCTTTTCAGCCCCAGCATTTT; CDR3: CASSLDSRDRSPFQPQHF
D: .; J: TRBJ2-7; size: few; V: TRBV28; DNA: TGTGCCAGCAGTTCCCAGGTGGCGAGCTCCTACGAGCAGTACTTC; CDR3: CASSSQVASSYEQYF
D: .; J: TRBJ2-2; size: .; V: TRBV19; DNA: TGTGCCAGTAGGAAGGGGCCCGGGGAGCTGTTTTTT; CDR3: CASRKGPGELFF
D: .; J: TRBJ2-3; size: .; V: TRBV11-2; DNA: TGTGCCAGCAGCTCGGAAAGGCGGAGCACAGATACGCAGTATTTT; CDR3: CASSSERRSTDTQYF
D: .; J: TRBJ1-4; size: .; V: TRBV11-3; DNA: TGTGCCAGCAGCTCCCGGGACGGGGCAACTAATGAAAAACTGTTTTTT; CDR3: CASSSRDGATNEKLFF
D: .; J: TRBJ2-2; size: .; V: TRBV7-9; DNA: TGTGCCAGCAGCCCAGGACCCGGGAGCAACACCGGGGAGCTGTTTTTT; CDR3: CASSPGPGSNTGELFF
D: .; J: TRBJ2-7; size: .; V: TRBV16; DNA: TGTGCCAGCAGCGACCCCGGGAGATCCTACGAGCAGTACTTC; CDR3: CASSDPGRSYEQYF
D: .; J: TRBJ2-7; size: .; V: TRBV25-1; DNA: TGTGCCAGCAGCCCAGGTTCCTACGAGCAGTACTTC; CDR3: CASSPGSYEQYF
D: TRBD1; J: TRBJ1-1; size: .; V: TRBV6-1; DNA: TGTGCCAGCAGTGCAACAGGGGACACTGAAGCTTTCTTT; CDR3: CASSATGDTEAFF
D: .; J: TRBJ2-2; size: .; V: TRBV7-9; DNA: TGTGCCAGCAGCTTAGTAGTGAACACCGGGGAGCTGTTTTTT; CDR3: CASSLVVNTGELFF
D: TRBD1; J: TRBJ2-3; size: .; V: TRBV28; DNA: TGTGCCAGCAGAGTTTACGTAGGTGGGGACAGGGACACAGATACGCAGTATTTT; CDR3: CASRVYVGGDRDTDTQYF